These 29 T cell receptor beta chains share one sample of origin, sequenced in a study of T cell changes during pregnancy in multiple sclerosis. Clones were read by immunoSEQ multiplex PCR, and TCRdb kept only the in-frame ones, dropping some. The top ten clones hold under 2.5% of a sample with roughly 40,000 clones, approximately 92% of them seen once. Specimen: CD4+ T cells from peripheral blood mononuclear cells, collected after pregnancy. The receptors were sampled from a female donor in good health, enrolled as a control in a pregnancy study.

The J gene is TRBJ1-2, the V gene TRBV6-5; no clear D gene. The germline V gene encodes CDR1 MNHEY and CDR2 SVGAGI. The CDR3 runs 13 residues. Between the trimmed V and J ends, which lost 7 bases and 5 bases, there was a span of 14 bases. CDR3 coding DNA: TGTGCCAGCACTTCCGGGGAAGTATATGGCTACACCTTC. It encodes CASTSGEVYGYTF.

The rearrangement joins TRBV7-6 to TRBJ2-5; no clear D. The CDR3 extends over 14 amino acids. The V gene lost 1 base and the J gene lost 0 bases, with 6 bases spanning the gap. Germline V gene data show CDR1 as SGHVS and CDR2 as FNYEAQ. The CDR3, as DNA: TGTGCCAGCAGCTTAGGGCCAGACCAAGAGACCCAGTACTTC. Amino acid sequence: CASSLGPDQETQYF. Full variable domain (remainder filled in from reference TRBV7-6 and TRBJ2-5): GAGVSQSPRYKVTKRGQDVALRCDPISGHVSLYWYRQALGQGPEFLTYFNYEAQQDKSGLPNDRFSAERPEGSISTLTIQRTEQRDSAMYRCASSLGPDQETQYFGPGTRLLVL.

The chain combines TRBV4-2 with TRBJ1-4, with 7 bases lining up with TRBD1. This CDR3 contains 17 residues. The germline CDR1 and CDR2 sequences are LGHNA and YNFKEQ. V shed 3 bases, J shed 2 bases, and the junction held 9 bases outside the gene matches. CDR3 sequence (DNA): TGTGCCAGCAGCCACTGGGGACAGTCACGGACTAATGAAAAACTGTTTTTT. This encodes CASSHWGQSRTNEKLFF.

The CDR3, as DNA: TGTGCCTGGAGTGTACGAGGGGGCCGCTCCTACGAGCAGTACTTC. It is translated as CAWSVRGGRSYEQYF. The chain carries TRBV30 and TRBJ2-5; TRBD1 matches 7 bases. The DNA end favors TRBJ2-7, so the J call may be wrong. The CDR3 extends over 15 amino acids. Germline lookup yields CDR1 GTSNPN and CDR2 SVGIG (reference sequence).

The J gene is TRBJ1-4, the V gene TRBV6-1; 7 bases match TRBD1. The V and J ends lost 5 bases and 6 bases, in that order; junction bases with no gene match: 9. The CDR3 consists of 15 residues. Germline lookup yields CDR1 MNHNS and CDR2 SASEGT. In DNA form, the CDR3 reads TGTGCCAGCAGTCAATTCGGCAGGGGGGATGAAAAACTGTTTTTT. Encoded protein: CASSQFGRGDEKLFF.

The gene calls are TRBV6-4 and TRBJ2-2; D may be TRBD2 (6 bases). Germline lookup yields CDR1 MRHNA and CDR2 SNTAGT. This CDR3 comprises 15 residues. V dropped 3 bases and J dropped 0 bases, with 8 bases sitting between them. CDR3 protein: CASSERGTNTGELFF. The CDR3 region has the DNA TGTGCCAGCAGTGAGCGGGGCACGAACACCGGGGAGCTGTTTTTT.

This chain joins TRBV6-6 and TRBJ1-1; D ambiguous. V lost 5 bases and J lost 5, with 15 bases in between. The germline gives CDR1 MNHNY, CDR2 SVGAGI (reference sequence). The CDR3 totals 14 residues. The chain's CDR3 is CASSLGLRETEAFF. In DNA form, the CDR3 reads TGTGCCAGCAGTCTTGGGTTGAGGGAGACTGAAGCTTTCTTT.

CDR3 protein: CASGTYYSSYNEQFF. The CDR3 DNA follows: TGTGCCAGCGGGACATATTACAGCTCCTACAATGAGCAGTTCTTC. The V gene is TRBV27, the J gene TRBJ2-1, with D possibly being TRBD1 (6 bases). There are 15 residues in the CDR3. Trimming removed 8 bases from V and 0 bases from J, with 14 bases in between. The germline V gene has CDR1 MNHEY and CDR2 SMNVEV (reference sequence).

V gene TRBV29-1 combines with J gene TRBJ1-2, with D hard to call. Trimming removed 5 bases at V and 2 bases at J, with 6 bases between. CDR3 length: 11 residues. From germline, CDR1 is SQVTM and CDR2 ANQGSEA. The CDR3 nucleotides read TGCAGCGTTACAGCAAACTATGGCTACACCTTC. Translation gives CSVTANYGYTF.

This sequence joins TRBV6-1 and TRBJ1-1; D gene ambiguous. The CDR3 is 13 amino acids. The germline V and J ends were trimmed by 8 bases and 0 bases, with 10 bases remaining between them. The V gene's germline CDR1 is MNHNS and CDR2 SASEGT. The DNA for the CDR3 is TGTGCCAGCGTTCCCTTAGTGAACACTGAAGCTTTCTTT. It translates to CASVPLVNTEAFF.

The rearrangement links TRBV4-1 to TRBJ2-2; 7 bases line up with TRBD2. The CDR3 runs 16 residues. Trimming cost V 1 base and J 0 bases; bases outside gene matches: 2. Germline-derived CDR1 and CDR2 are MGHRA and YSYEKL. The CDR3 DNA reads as TGCGCCAGCAGCCAAGGGGGGGGAGCGAACACCGGGGAGCTGTTTTTT. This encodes CASSQGGGANTGELFF.

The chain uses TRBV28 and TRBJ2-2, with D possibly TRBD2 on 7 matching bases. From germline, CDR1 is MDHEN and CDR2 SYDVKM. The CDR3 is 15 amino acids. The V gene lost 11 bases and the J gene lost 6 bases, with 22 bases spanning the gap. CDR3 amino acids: CAHNREGFEAGELFF. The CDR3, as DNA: TGTGCCCACAACAGGGAGGGCTTTGAGGCCGGGGAGCTGTTTTTT.

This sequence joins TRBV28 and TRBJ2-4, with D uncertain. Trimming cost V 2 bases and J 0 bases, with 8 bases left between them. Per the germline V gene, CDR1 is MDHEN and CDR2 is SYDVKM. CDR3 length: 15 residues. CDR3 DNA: TGTGCCAGCAGTTTAACTCCAATAGCCAAAAACATTCAGTACTTC. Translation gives CASSLTPIAKNIQYF.

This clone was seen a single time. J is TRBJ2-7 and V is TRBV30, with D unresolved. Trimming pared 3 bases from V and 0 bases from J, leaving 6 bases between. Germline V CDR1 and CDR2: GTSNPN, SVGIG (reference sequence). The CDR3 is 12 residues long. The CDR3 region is CAWSRGSYEQYF. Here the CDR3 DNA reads TGTGCCTGGAGCCGAGGCTCCTACGAGCAGTACTTC.

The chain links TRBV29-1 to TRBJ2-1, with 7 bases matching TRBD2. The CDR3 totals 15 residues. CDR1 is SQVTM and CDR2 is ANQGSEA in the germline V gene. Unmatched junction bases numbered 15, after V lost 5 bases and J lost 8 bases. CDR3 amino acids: CSVIPGLERGDEQFF. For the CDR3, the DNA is TGCAGCGTTATTCCGGGACTCGAGCGGGGCGATGAGCAGTTCTTC.

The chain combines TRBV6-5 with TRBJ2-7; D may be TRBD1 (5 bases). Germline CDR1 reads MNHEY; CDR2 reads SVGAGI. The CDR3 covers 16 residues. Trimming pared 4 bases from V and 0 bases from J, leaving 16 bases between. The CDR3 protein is CASSSQGPRSSYEQYF. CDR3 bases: TGTGCCAGCAGTTCCCAGGGTCCCAGGAGCTCCTACGAGCAGTACTTC.

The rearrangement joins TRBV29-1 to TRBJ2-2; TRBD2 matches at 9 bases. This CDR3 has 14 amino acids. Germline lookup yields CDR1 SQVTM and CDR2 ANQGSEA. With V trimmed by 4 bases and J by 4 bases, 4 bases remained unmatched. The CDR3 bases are TGCAGCGTTGGAGCGGGGGGACCCACCGGGGAGCTGTTTTTT. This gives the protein CSVGAGGPTGELFF.

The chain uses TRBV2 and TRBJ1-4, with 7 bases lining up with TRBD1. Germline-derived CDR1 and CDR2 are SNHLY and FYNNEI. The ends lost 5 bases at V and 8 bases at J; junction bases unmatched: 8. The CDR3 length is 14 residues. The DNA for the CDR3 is TGTGCCAGCAGTACGGACAGGAACCGCGAAAAACTGTTTTTT. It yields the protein CASSTDRNREKLFF.

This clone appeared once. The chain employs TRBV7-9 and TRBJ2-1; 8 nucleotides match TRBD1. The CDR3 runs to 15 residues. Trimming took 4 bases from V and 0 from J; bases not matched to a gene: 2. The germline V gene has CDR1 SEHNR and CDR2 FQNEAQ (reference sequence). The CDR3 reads CASSSGQGSYNEQFF. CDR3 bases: TGTGCCAGCAGCTCAGGACAGGGCTCCTACAATGAGCAGTTCTTC.

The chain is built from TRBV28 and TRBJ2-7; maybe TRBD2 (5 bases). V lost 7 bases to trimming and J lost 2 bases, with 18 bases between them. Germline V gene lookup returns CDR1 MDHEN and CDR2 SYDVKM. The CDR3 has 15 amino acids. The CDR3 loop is CASTKISGNPYEQYF. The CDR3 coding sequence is TGTGCCAGCACCAAGATAAGCGGAAATCCCTACGAGCAGTACTTC.

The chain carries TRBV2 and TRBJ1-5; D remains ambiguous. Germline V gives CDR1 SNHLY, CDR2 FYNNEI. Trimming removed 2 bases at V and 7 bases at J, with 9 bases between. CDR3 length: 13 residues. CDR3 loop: CASSELPGQPQHF. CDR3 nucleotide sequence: TGTGCCAGCAGTGAACTACCGGGACAGCCCCAGCATTTT.

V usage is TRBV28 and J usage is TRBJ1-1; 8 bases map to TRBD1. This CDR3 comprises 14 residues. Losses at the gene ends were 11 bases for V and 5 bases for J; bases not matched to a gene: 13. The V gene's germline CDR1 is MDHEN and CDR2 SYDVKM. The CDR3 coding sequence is TGTGCCGCCGGAGGTGGACAGGGAGGAACTGAAGCTTTCTTT. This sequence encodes CAAGGGQGGTEAFF.

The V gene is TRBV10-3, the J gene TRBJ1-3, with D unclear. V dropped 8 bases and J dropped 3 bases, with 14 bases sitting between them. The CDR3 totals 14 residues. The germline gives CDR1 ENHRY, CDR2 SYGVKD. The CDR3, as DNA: TGTGCCATCGGGGAAGGAGGAGGTGGAAACACCATATATTTT. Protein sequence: CAIGEGGGGNTIYF.

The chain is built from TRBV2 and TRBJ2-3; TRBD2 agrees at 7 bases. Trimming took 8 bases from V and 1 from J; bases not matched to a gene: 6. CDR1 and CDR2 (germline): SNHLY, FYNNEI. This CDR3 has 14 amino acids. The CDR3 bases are TGTGCCAGCTTGGCGGGAGAGGGCACAGATACGCAGTATTTT. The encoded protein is CASLAGEGTDTQYF.

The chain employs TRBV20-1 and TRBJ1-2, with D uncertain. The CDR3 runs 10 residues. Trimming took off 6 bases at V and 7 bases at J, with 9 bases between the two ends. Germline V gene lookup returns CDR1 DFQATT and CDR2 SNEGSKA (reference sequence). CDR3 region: CSAGDLGYTF. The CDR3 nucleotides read TGCAGTGCCGGGGATCTTGGCTACACCTTC.

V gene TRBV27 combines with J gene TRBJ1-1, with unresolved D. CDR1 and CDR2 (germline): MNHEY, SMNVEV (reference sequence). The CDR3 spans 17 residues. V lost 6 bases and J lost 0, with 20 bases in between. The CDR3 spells CASRPDGIAPLNTEAFF. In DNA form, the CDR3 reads TGTGCCAGCAGACCTGACGGAATAGCACCCTTGAACACTGAAGCTTTCTTT.

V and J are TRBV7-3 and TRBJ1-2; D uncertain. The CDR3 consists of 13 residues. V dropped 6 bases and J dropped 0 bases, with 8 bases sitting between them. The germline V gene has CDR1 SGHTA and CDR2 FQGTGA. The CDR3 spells CASSPRANYGYTF. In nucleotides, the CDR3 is TGTGCCAGCAGTCCCCGGGCTAACTATGGCTACACCTTC.

The CDR3 is CASIGLAGTDTQYF. CDR3 DNA: TGTGCCAGCATCGGACTAGCCGGCACAGATACGCAGTATTTT. V is TRBV27 and J is TRBJ2-3; TRBD2 matches 8 bases. The V gene end was trimmed by 7 bases and the J gene end by 1 base; junction bases not matched to a gene: 4. The CDR3 totals 14 residues. CDR1 and CDR2 (germline): MNHEY, SMNVEV (reference sequence).

DNA for the CDR3: TGTGCCAGCAGTGAACAAGGGGGCGAAGGGAAAAAACTGTTTTTT. Translation gives CASSEQGGEGKKLFF. V usage is TRBV6-1 and J usage is TRBJ1-4; 7 positions agree with TRBD1. The junction had 9 bases not matched to a gene; V was cut back by 2 bases and J by 9 bases. Germline values: CDR1 MNHNS, CDR2 SASEGT. The CDR3 runs to 15 residues.